This section outlines one T cell receptor beta chain sequence together with its context. These data are taken from a study of shared clonotypes between healthy human individuals. TCRdb's copy holds only in-frame clones and misses some; the assay was immunoSEQ multiplex PCR. The repertoire holds more than 2,000,000 clones, with over 85% as singletons. The CDR3 extends over 13 amino acids. J was trimmed by 4 bases and V by 4 bases; bases with no gene match: 3. Per the germline V gene, CDR1 is SGHRS and CDR2 is YFSETQ. Sequenced sample: naive CD4+ T cells sorted from blood. The sample's subset: CD45RA+ positively selected. This sequence originates from a man younger than 30 in good health. This chain links TRBV5-1 with TRBJ1-2; 8 nucleotides line up with TRBD1. DNA for the CDR3: TGCGCCAGCAGCGTCACAGGGGGCTATGGCTACACCTTC. Protein: CASSVTGGYGYTF.